Included here is one T cell receptor beta chain sequence, with context. Its antigen is not known. Repertoires were generated with immunoSEQ multiplex PCR, while TCRdb's copy carries only in-frame clones and drops some. Counted here are roughly 120,000 clones, approximately 90% occurring once; the ten biggest clones make up approximately 8%. The sample is drawn from a study of T cell responses to AZD1222 COVID-19 vaccine. Regarding the study as a whole: Vaccine-related CD4 TCRs covered spike, predominating at 160-218 and 743-854.

This CDR3 has 14 residues. Germline-derived CDR1 and CDR2 are SGHKS and YYEKEE (reference sequence). V gave up 6 bases and J gave up 2 bases, with 9 bases separating them. The V call is TRBV5-5, the J call TRBJ1-6; no firm D call. Sequenced material: peripheral blood, taken 28 days after the second AZD1222 dose. The source of this sequence is an adult who received the AZD1222 COVID-19 vaccine. The CDR3 is CASTPGAYNSPLHF. In DNA form, the CDR3 reads TGTGCCAGCACCCCCGGGGCCTATAATTCACCCCTCCACTTT. The full variable domain, rest sourced from reference TRBV5-5 and TRBJ1-6, is DAGVTQSPTHLIKTRGQQVTLRCSPISGHKSVSWYQQVLGQGPQFIFQYYEKEERGRGNFPDRFSARQFPNYSSELNVNALLLGDSALYLCASTPGAYNSPLHFGNGTRLTVT.